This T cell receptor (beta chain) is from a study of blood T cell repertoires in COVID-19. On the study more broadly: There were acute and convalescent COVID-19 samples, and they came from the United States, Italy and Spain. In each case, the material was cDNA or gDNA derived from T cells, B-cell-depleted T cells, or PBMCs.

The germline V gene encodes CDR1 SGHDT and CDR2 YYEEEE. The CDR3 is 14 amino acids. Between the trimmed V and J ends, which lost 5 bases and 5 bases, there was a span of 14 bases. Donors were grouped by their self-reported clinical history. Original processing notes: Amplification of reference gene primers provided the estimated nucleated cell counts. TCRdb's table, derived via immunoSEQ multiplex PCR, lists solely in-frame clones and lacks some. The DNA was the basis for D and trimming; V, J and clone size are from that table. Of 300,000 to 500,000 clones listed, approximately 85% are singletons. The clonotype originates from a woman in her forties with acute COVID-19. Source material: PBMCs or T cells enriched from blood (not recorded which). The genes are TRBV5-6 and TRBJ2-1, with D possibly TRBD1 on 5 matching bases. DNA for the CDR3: TGTGCCAGCAGTGCACAGATAGGGGACAATGAGCAGTTCTTC. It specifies CASSAQIGDNEQFF. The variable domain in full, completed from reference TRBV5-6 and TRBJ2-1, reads DAGVTQSPTHLIKTRGQQVTLRCSPKSGHDTVSWYQQALGQGPQFIFQYYEEEERQRGNFPDRFSGHQFPNYSSELNVNALLLGDSALYLCASSAQIGDNEQFFGPGTRLTVL.